This T cell receptor beta chain stems from a study of beta chain features in type 1 diabetes (dated by TCRdb to the late 2010s). About the full investigation: No differences in mean age, gender distribution, total cell number or subset yield were found between patients and healthy donors. Whereas all 30 or so donors provided naive and central memory subsets, regulatory and stem cell-like memory subsets were isolated from just 8 patients and about 8 healthy donors. A total of some 100,000,000 sorted cells were examined across all samples, and a strong correlation was observed between cell number per subset and RNA yield. The study compared the TCRB repertoires of sorted circulating CD4+ T cell subsets in recently diagnosed type 1 diabetes patients with those in matched healthy donors. Beyond this particular receptor, the publication reports: Because the HLA sub-analyses included only small numbers of individuals, any influence of HLA type on TCRB rearrangement was left unresolved. Naive, central memory and regulatory TCRB repertoires appeared to be more similar among patients than among healthy donors. Because cDNA rather than genomic DNA was sequenced, highly expressing activated cells could have been over-represented, although no difference in activation and CD3 levels was found between groups. Shorter templates might have been favored by PCR, but patient and control samples were amplified and corrected together, so both groups would have been affected equally by any skew. At VDJ recombination sites, type 1 diabetes patients had fewer insertions and more deleted nucleotides, which implies abnormalities in thymic rearrangement. A moderate but significant shortening of TCRB CDR3 length was observed in type 1 diabetes patients in all four CD4+ subsets.

Each donor gave one peripheral blood draw, averaging about 120 mL, which was collected into heparinised tubes. A BD FACSAria II was used to sort naive, central memory, regulatory and stem cell-like memory CD4+ T cells with a panel that included CD45RO, CCR7, CD25, CD127, CD95 and CD27. All sorted populations exceeded 98% purity. PBMCs were isolated right away by Lymphoprep density gradient centrifugation and were stained directly, without culture. So that batch effects would be minimized, each experiment stained and sorted samples in pairs, pairing one healthy donor with one patient. Per the germline V gene, SGHTA is the CDR1 and FQGTGA is the CDR2. Trimming costs V 1 base and J 4 bases, and their ends lie 12 bases apart. The CDR3, from cysteine to phenylalanine, totals 15 residues. Just the 45-base CDR3 DNA is kept, in frame starting at base 1. In the case of this clone: What this receptor recognizes is not known. No base-level quality is on record; no much larger clone is a single base apart.

The High Capacity cDNA Reverse Transcription Kit was used to reverse transcribe all of the isolated RNA, meaning that expressed TCRB transcripts were what got sequenced. Naive, central memory and regulatory T cell samples underwent deep immunoSEQ sequencing, averaging about 3.57 million total reads per sample. After sorted cells were lysed in RLT buffer, RNA was extracted with DNase-treated RNeasy Micro or Mini kits, with the choice depending on cell number. To prevent cross-contamination, every cell subset was processed on its own, while patient and healthy donor samples were processed together. Using the immunoSEQ multiplex PCR, TCRB sequences were amplified from cDNA into 87-bp fragments spanning the CDR3 region. The amplicons were sequenced using the Illumina HiSeq platform. The authors processed their data as follows. Synthetic template baselines were used to correct PCR bias computationally, reads within Hamming distance 2 were collapsed, and singletons that could not be merged were discarded. Reads were aligned against IMGT to assign V, D and J genes, CDR3 length and insertions or deletions at six rearrangement sites. Within each subset, clonotype counts were normalized to sorted cell number, and only after that were true diversity and Gini coefficients computed with the tcR R package. The overlap coefficient, calculated on TCRB nucleotide sequences, was used to quantify repertoire sharing. The immuneACCESS repertoire file appears here via TCRdb, limited to in-frame rearrangements. These files lack a portion of the clones; in checked studies, under half of the deficit traces to unresolved V genes, and the cause of the others is not known. V and J calls and clone size follow that table, whereas D and trimming were derived from the DNA. For this sample there are about 290,000 clones; about 7.8% appear just once. Of the sample, 0.9% to 1.2% is held by the ten largest clones.

The sequence was collected from a woman aged 18-35 years in good health. The sample consisted of central memory CD4+ T cells from blood. The chain is encoded by TRBV7-3 joined to TRBJ2-3; the D gene is perhaps TRBD2, on 5 matching bases. The CDR3 corresponds to CASSLRGAVPDTQYF. The bases read TGTGCCAGCAGCTTAAGGGGAGCCGTTCCAGATACGCAGTATTTT.